This TCR beta chain comes out of a study of blood T cell repertoires in COVID-19. Study summary: Samples representing acute and convalescent COVID-19 were sourced from the United States, Italy and Spain.

The data were produced by immunoSEQ multiplex PCR, yet TCRdb's version contains in-frame clones alone and is incomplete. Seen here are 210,000 or so clones, roughly nine tenths observed once, and the top ten hold 3% to 3.5%. CDR1 SEHNR and CDR2 FQNEAQ come from the germline V gene (reference sequence). Trimming took off 10 bases at V and 4 bases at J, with 4 bases between the two ends. CDR3 length: 9 amino acids. In its sample, this clone was seen a few times. Categorization into cohorts depended on clinical history that participants reported. The origin of this receptor is a woman aged 45-60 years in a cohort exposed to, infected with or recovered from COVID-19 (not recorded which). V and J are TRBV7-9 and TRBJ1-2; no reliable D call. The sample taken for sequencing was PBMCs or T cells enriched from blood (not recorded which). The CDR3 region is CATSYGYTF. The CDR3 nucleotides read TGTGCCACCTCCTATGGCTACACCTTC.